This TCR beta chain was obtained from a study of T cells in Graves' hyperthyroidism and ophthalmopathy. Study as a whole: Pretreatment peripheral blood was obtained at initial diagnosis.

Germline V lookup: CDR1 MNHEY, CDR2 SVGEGT. The CDR3 totals 17 residues. After removal of 1 base from V and 3 bases from J, the junction contained 8 bases not matched to a gene. Overall study findings and caveats: The model predicted ophthalmopathy a median around 6 months before onset.

Lactation, pregnancy, other autoimmune disease or uncontrolled infection excluded patients. The authors took PBMCs from 7.5 to 10 ml fresh peripheral blood. The investigators amplified TCR beta CDR3 regions from RNA transcripts. RT-PCR in the first round (using the HTBI primer set) targeted the TCR CDR3. TCRdb processed the multiplex PCR reads anew with MiXCR; each CDR3 protein has one entry. This sample has about 360,000 distinct CDR3 sequences, with over 10% found just once. This clonotype occurred a few times. No antigen is known for it. This sequence was found in a woman in her late teens or twenties with Graves' hyperthyroidism. V is TRBV6-2 or TRBV6-3 and J is TRBJ1-5, with 8 bases lining up with TRBD1. Sequencing was carried out using blood. DNA for the CDR3: TGTGCCAGCAGTTACTTCCCCGGGACAGGCTACAATCAGCCCCAGCATTTT. It specifies CASSYFPGTGYNQPQHF.